This TCR beta chain was retrieved from a study of T cells in Graves' hyperthyroidism and ophthalmopathy. CDR1 is SGHRS, CDR2 YFSETQ, per germline. CDR3 length equals 15 residues. The TCR beta CDR3 regions underwent amplification using RNA transcripts as the source. A set of HTBI primers served as the primers for a first-round RT-PCR of the TCR CDR3. TCRdb re-analysed the multiplex PCR reads in MiXCR, keeping a single row per CDR3 protein. The data contain around 600,000 distinct CDR3 sequences, about a sixth of them singletons. Concerning this clonotype itself: No antigen is known for it. This clone may be a read error of a much larger clone one base away.

Study-level points and caveats: Classification by a 13 V-J model distinguished ophthalmopathy from stable hyperthyroidism.

The V gene is TRBV5-1, the J gene TRBJ2-2; no clear D. The receptor was derived from a woman aged 35 to 49 with Graves' ophthalmopathy. The sample comprised blood. The CDR3 region is CASNLGLMNTRELFF. The CDR3, as DNA: TGTGCCAGCAACTTGGGTCTAATGAACACCAGGGAGCTGTTTTTT. The full variable domain, completed using reference TRBV5-1 and TRBJ2-2, is KAGVTQTPRYLIKTRGQQVTLSCSPISGHRSVSWYQQTPGQGLQFLFEYFSETQRNKGNFPGRFSGRQFSNSRSEMNVSTLELGDSALYLCASNLGLMNTRELFFGEGSRLTVL.